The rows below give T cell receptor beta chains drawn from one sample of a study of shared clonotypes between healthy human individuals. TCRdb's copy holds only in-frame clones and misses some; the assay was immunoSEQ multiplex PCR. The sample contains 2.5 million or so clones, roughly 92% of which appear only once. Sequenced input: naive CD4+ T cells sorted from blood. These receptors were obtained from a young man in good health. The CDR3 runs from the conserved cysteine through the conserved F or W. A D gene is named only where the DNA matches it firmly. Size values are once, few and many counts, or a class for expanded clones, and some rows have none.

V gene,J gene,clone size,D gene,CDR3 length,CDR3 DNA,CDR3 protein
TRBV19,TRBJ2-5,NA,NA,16,TGTGCCAGTAGTATCTCTAACAGGGGAGGAGAAGAGACCCAGTACTTC,CASSISNRGGEETQYF
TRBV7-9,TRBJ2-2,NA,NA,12,TGTGCCAGCAGCTCGGACTTCGGGGAGCTGTTTTTT,CASSSDFGELFF
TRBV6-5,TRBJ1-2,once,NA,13,TGTGCCAGCAGTTACTCGGGGGTCTATGGCTACACCTTC,CASSYSGVYGYTF
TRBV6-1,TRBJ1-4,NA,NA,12,TGTGCCAGCAGTGAACAGGATGAAAAACTGTTTTTT,CASSEQDEKLFF
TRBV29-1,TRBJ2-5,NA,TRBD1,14,TGCAGCGTCGGCCGGGACAGGGGGGCGGAGACCCAGTACTTC,CSVGRDRGAETQYF
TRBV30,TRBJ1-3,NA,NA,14,TGTGCCTGGAGCGGGGCAGGGTCCGGAAACACCATATATTTT,CAWSGAGSGNTIYF
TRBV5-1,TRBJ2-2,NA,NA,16,TGCGCCAGCAGCTTCCCGCCCGCCGCGAACACCGGGGAGCTGTTTTTT,CASSFPPAANTGELFF
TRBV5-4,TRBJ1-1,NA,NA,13,TGTGCCAGCAGCTTTGATCGTAACACTGAAGCTTTCTTT,CASSFDRNTEAFF
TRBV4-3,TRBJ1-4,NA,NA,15,TGCGCCAGCAGCCACAACAGGAGCTTTGGTGAAAAACTGTTTTTT,CASSHNRSFGEKLFF
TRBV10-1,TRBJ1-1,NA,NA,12,TGCGCCAGCAGCCCTCCTTGGGGTGAAGCTTTCTTT,CASSPPWGEAFF
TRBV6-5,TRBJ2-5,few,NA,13,TGTGCCAGCAGAATTACAGGGCAAGAGACCCAGTACTTC,CASRITGQETQYF
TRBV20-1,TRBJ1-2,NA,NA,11,TGCAGTGCCTCCCTGGTGGATGGCTACACCTTC,CSASLVDGYTF
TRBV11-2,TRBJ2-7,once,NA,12,TGTGCCAGCAGCTTAGATCGGGAGGAGCAGTACTTC,CASSLDREEQYF
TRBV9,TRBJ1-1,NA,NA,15,TGTGCCAGCAGCGTAGCGGGGCGGTCGAACACTGAAGCTTTCTTT,CASSVAGRSNTEAFF
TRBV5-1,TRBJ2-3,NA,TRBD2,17,TGCGCCAGCAGCTTGGCGGTAGCGGGGGGTATTTCGAATACGCAGTATTTT,CASSLAVAGGISNTQYF
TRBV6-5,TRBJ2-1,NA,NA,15,TGTGCCAGCACCTTGACTCGGTCGGCCTACAATGAGCAGTTCTTC,CASTLTRSAYNEQFF
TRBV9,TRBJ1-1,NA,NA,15,TGTGCCAGCAGCGTAGGGAGGGGGGGAGGCACTGAAGCTTTCTTT,CASSVGRGGGTEAFF
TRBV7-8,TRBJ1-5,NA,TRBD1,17,TGTGCCAGCAGCCTACAGGGGGGGGCCCCCGCAAATCAGCCCCAGCATTTT,CASSLQGGAPANQPQHF
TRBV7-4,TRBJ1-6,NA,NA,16,TGTGCCAGCAGTCTTACCTACCCCTCCTATAATTCACCCCTCCACTTT,CASSLTYPSYNSPLHF
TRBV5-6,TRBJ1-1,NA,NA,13,TGTGCCAGCAGCGGGCGTACGAACACTGAAGCTTTCTTT,CASSGRTNTEAFF
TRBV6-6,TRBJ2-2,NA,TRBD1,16,TGTGCCAGCAGCAAAACCGGGACAGCGAACACCGGGGAGCTGTTTTTT,CASSKTGTANTGELFF
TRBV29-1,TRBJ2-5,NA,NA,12,TGCAGCGTTTCCATAGGGCAAGAGACCCAGTACTTC,CSVSIGQETQYF
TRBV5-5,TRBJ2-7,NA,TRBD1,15,TGTGCCAGCAGCTTCGGGACAGGGGTTACATACGAGCAGTACTTC,CASSFGTGVTYEQYF
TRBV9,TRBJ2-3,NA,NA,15,TGTGCCAGCAGCTCGAGGGGAGGTAGCACAGATACGCAGTATTTT,CASSSRGGSTDTQYF
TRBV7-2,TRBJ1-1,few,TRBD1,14,TGTGCCAGCAGCCCCGGACAGGCGAACACTGAAGCTTTCTTT,CASSPGQANTEAFF
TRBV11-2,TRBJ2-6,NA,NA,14,TGTGCCAGCACGGGGTACTCTGGGGCCAACGTCCTGACTTTC,CASTGYSGANVLTF
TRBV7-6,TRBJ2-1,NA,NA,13,TGTGCCAGCAGCTTAGCGGGGCTCAATGAGCAGTTCTTC,CASSLAGLNEQFF
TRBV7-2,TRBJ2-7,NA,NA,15,TGTGCCAGCAGCCGCGAGGCGGTTGTCGGACACGAGCAGTACTTC,CASSREAVVGHEQYF
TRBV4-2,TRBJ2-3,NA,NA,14,TGTGCCAGCAGACCTCAGGCTGGGGCAGATACGCAGTATTTT,CASRPQAGADTQYF
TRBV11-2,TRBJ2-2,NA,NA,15,TGTGCCAGCAGCGAAGGGTCAGGGATCACCGGGGAGCTGTTTTTT,CASSEGSGITGELFF
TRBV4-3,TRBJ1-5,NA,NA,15,TGCGCCAGCAGCCAAGAGGTAAACCCCAATCAGCCCCAGCATTTT,CASSQEVNPNQPQHF
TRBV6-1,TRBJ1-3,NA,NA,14,TGTGCCAGCAACCGGGCCAGCTCTGGAAACACCATATATTTT,CASNRASSGNTIYF
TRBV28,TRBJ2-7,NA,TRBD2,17,TGTGCCAGCAGTCCTCTTTTGGGGGGGACCTTCTCCTACGAGCAGTACTTC,CASSPLLGGTFSYEQYF